These 19 T cell receptor beta chains came from one sample sequenced in a study of T cell repertoires in cytomegalovirus infection. TCRdb processed the reads anew with MiXCR; each CDR3 protein has one entry. The sample has 830,000 or so distinct CDR3 sequences; less than 35% are singletons. Antigen specificity for these receptors is unknown. The specimen comprised cultured CD8+ T cells from PBMCs, sampled from culture after CMV antigen stimulation. The receptors stem from a human donor in good health (CMV status not recorded). Some clones in this sample may be carry-over from other donors' samples.

The V gene is TRBV2, the J gene TRBJ2-3; 10 nucleotides align to TRBD2. Trimming took 4 bases from V and 0 from J; bases not matched to a gene: 13. The CDR3 has 19 residues. Germline V gene lookup returns CDR1 SNHLY and CDR2 FYNNEI. The CDR3 DNA is TGTGCCAGCAGTGGGTCTAGCGGGGGCCCAAGCTTTAGCACAGATACGCAGTATTTT. Its protein is CASSGSSGGPSFSTDTQYF.

The gene calls are TRBV11-2 and TRBJ1-1; no firm D call. CDR3 length: 15 amino acids. CDR1 and CDR2 from the germline V gene are SGHAT and FQNNGV. Deletions cut 2 bases from V and 6 bases from J, with 16 bases between. CDR3 loop: CASSLWREGNSEAFF. CDR3 in DNA: TGTGCCAGCAGCTTATGGCGGGAGGGTAACTCTGAAGCTTTCTTT.

About this clonotype: At one end, the junction sequence differs from germline, possibly due to a read error. The chain uses TRBV7-3 and TRBJ2-5; TRBD2 aligns across 8 bases. The CDR3 loop spans 12 amino acids. Germline V gives CDR1 SGHTA, CDR2 FQGTGA. The CDR3 sequence is CASSPSGGPINF. DNA of the CDR3: TGTGCCAGCAGCCCGAGCGGGGGCCCCATTAATTTC.

The V gene is TRBV4-2, the J gene TRBJ2-1, with TRBD2 as a possible D gene (6 bases). The CDR3 has 15 residues. Germline CDR1 reads LGHNA; CDR2 reads YNFKEQ. The V end lost 0 bases, the J end lost 6 bases, and 12 bases lay between the germline ends. CDR3 sequence reads: CASSQDGGIGNEQFF. CDR3 in DNA: TGTGCCAGCAGCCAAGATGGGGGGATTGGCAATGAGCAGTTCTTC.

The chain employs TRBV2 and TRBJ2-2; D possibly corresponds to TRBD1 (6 bases). Germline V CDR1 and CDR2: SNHLY, FYNNEI. The CDR3 spans 15 residues. Trimming cost V 10 bases and J 1 base, with 16 bases left between them. CDR3 in DNA: TGTGCCATAAACTGGGGGCCTGGGAACACCGGGGAGCTGTTTTTT. Amino acids: CAINWGPGNTGELFF.

This clonotype has more than one count but fewer than ten. The chain employs TRBV6-2 or TRBV6-3 and TRBJ2-1; a possible D gene is TRBD1 (5 bases). Between the trimmed V and J ends, which lost 8 bases and 2 bases, there was a span of 22 bases. The germline CDR1 and CDR2 sequences are MNHEY and SVGEGT. This CDR3 is 17 amino acids long. The CDR3 DNA reads TGTGCCAGCTCCACCAGGACACTTAAAAGGGCCTACAATGAGCAGTTCTTC. Protein: CASSTRTLKRAYNEQFF.

This clonotype has only a few counts. The rearrangement uses TRBV7-8 and TRBJ2-3, with a tentative D call TRBD2 (7 bases). Per germline, CDR1 SGHVS and CDR2 FQNEAQ. The CDR3 extends over 16 amino acids. V was cut by 1 base and J by 5 bases, with 16 bases left in between. For the CDR3, the DNA is TGTGCCAGCAGCTTAGGGGTGGGGGGGGCCGGAGATACGCAGTATTTT. Protein product: CASSLGVGGAGDTQYF. The complete variable domain, with remaining parts taken from reference TRBV7-8 and TRBJ2-3, reads GAGVSQSPRYKVAKRGQDVALRCDPISGHVSLFWYQQALGQGPEFLTYFQNEAQLDKSGLPSDRFFAERPEGSVSTLKIQRTQQEDSAVYLCASSLGVGGAGDTQYFGPGTRLTVL.

V is TRBV27 and J is TRBJ2-3; 15 nucleotides match TRBD2. The germline V gene encodes CDR1 MNHEY and CDR2 SMNVEV (reference sequence). The CDR3 spans 17 residues. Trimming at V came to 8 bases and at J to 5 bases, leaving 11 bases not matched to a gene. This chain's CDR3 is CASPPRTSGGAVDTQYF. The CDR3, as DNA: TGTGCCAGCCCCCCGCGGACTAGCGGGGGGGCCGTAGATACGCAGTATTTT.

This clonotype was counted only a few times. The chain employs TRBV19 and TRBJ1-2; unclear D gene. Germline V lookup: CDR1 LNHDA, CDR2 SQIVND (reference sequence). The CDR3 is made up of 11 amino acids. Deletions cut 7 bases from V and 5 bases from J, with 8 bases between. The CDR3 here is CASNGRYGYTF. As DNA, the CDR3 is TGTGCCAGTAATGGGAGATATGGCTACACCTTC.

The V gene is TRBV7-9, the J gene TRBJ1-1; D is undetermined. Deletions cut 5 bases from V and 5 bases from J, with 15 bases between. CDR1 SEHNR and CDR2 FQNEAQ come from the germline V gene (reference sequence). The CDR3 has 14 residues. CDR3 sequence reads: CASSPPTRGTEAFF. In DNA, the CDR3 is TGTGCCAGCAGCCCCCCCACACGCGGGACTGAAGCTTTCTTT. Drawing the rest from reference TRBV7-9 and TRBJ1-1, the complete variable domain is DTGVSQNPRHKITKRGQNVTFRCDPISEHNRLYWYRQTLGQGPEFLTYFQNEAQLEKSRLLSDRFSAERPKGSFSTLEIQRTEQGDSAMYLCASSPPTRGTEAFFGQGTRLTVV.

On this clonotype: Mismatch with germline at one junction end may stem from a read error. The genes are TRBV6-5 and TRBJ2-2; TRBD1 matches at 8 bases. In germline, CDR1 is MNHEY, CDR2 SVGAGI. The CDR3 has 14 residues. Here the CDR3 DNA reads TGTGTCAGCAGATCGGACAGGGTAACCGGGGAGCTGTTTTTT. Translation gives CVSRSDRVTGELFF.

V is TRBV7-2 and J is TRBJ2-5; TRBD2 aligns across 8 bases. With V trimmed by 4 bases and J by 5 bases, 9 bases remained unmatched. This CDR3 has 15 amino acids. Germline CDR1 and CDR2: SGHTA and FQGNSA. The CDR3 protein is CASSYIGGAGETQYF. The CDR3 DNA reads TGTGCCAGCAGCTATATCGGGGGGGCGGGGGAGACCCAGTACTTC.

This chain uses TRBV27 with TRBJ2-5, with 7 bases lining up with TRBD2. Germline CDR1 MNHEY, CDR2 SMNVEV (reference sequence). The junction had 3 bases not matched to a gene; V was cut back by 7 bases and J by 1 base. This CDR3 contains 13 residues. The CDR3 spells CASTGGPQETQYF. CDR3 coding DNA: TGTGCCAGCACGGGGGGACCCCAAGAGACCCAGTACTTC.

This clonotype was counted many times. The rearrangement links TRBV7-9 to TRBJ2-1; 8 bases are a match to TRBD2. Looked up from germline, CDR1 is SEHNR and CDR2 is FQNEAQ (reference sequence). V shed 6 bases, J shed 8 bases, and the junction held 15 bases outside the gene matches. The CDR3 contains 16 residues. The DNA for the CDR3 is TGTGCCAGCAGGCCTAGGGAACGGGGGGGCAGTGATGAGCAGTTCTTC. Protein sequence: CASRPRERGGSDEQFF.

The chain combines TRBV27 with TRBJ2-5; D gene uncertain. CDR3 length: 15 residues. Trimming left V 0 bases short and J 9 bases short, with 17 bases between. Germline V gene sequence: CDR1 MNHEY, CDR2 SMNVEV (reference sequence). CDR3 amino acids: CASSLSQAGALPQYF. The CDR3 DNA follows: TGTGCCAGCAGTTTATCCCAGGCAGGAGCTTTGCCCCAGTACTTC.

V usage is TRBV19 and J usage is TRBJ1-4; D ambiguous. CDR1 is LNHDA and CDR2 is SQIVND in the germline V gene (reference sequence). V dropped 6 bases and J dropped 7 bases, with 9 bases sitting between them. There are 12 residues in the CDR3. CDR3 sequence (DNA): TGTGCCAGTAGATCAAGAGGTGAAAAACTGTTTTTT. Residues: CASRSRGEKLFF. The full variable domain, with the rest looked up from reference TRBV19 and TRBJ1-4, is DGGITQSPKYLFRKEGQNVTLSCEQNLNHDAMYWYRQDPGQGLRLIYYSQIVNDFQKGDIAEGYSVSREKKESFPLTVTSAQKNPTAFYLCASRSRGEKLFFGSGTQLSVL.

This clonotype was observed a few times. The chain links TRBV7-6 to TRBJ2-1; perhaps TRBD2 as D (6 bases). This CDR3 has 13 amino acids. V was clipped by 4 bases and J by 6 bases, with 10 bases between them. Germline V CDR1 and CDR2: SGHVS, FNYEAQ. The CDR3, as DNA: TGTGCCAGCAGCTCGGACGGGGGCAATGAGCAGTTCTTC. Translated, it gives CASSSDGGNEQFF.

This clonotype occurred many times. The chain uses TRBV5-5 and TRBJ1-6; no firm D call. Trimming shortened V by 0 bases and J by 10 bases, and 17 bases separated the two germline ends. CDR1 and CDR2 (germline): SGHKS, YYEKEE (reference sequence). The CDR3 contains 16 residues. The CDR3 spells CASSLVGRTLLSPLHF. Written as DNA, the CDR3 is TGTGCCAGCAGCTTGGTAGGGCGGACTCTCCTATCACCCCTCCACTTT. The entire variable domain, with the rest obtained from reference TRBV5-5 and TRBJ1-6, is as follows: DAGVTQSPTHLIKTRGQQVTLRCSPISGHKSVSWYQQVLGQGPQFIFQYYEKEERGRGNFPDRFSARQFPNYSSELNVNALLLGDSALYLCASSLVGRTLLSPLHFGNGTRLTVT.

The chain is built from TRBV24-1 and TRBJ1-4, with a weak D call TRBD1 (5 bases). Per germline, CDR1 KGHDR and CDR2 SFDVKD. Trimming removed 5 bases from V and 5 bases from J, with 26 bases in between. This CDR3 has 19 residues. CDR3 loop: CATSGRTVGARFENEKLFF. DNA of the CDR3: TGTGCCACCAGTGGTAGGACTGTAGGGGCCAGGTTTGAAAATGAAAAACTGTTTTTT.